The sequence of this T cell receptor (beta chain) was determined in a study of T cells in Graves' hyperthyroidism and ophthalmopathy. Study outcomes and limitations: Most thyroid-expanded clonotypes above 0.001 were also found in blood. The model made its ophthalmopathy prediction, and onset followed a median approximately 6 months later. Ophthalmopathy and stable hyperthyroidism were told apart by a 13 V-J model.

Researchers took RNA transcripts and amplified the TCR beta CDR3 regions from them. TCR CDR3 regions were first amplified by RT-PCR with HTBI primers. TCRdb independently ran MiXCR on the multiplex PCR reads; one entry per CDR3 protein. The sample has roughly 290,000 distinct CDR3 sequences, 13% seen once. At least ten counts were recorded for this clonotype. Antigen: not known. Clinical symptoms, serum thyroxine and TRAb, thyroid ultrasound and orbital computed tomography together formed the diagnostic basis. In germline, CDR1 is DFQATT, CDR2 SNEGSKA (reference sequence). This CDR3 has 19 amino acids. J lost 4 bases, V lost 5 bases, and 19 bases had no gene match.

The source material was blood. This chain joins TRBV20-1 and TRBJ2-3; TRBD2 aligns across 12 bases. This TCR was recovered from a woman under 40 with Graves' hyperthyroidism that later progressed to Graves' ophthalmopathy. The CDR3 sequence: CSASPDRASGRALADTQYF. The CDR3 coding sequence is TGCAGTGCTTCCCCAGACCGGGCTAGCGGGAGGGCCCTTGCAGATACGCAGTATTTT.